The entry below describes one T cell receptor beta chain. Patients of the Seattle cohort, enrolled during active infection, were followed longitudinally. The sample comes from a study of blood T cell repertoires in COVID-19. Study background: From the United States, Italy and Spain came samples of acute and convalescent COVID-19.

The CDR3 spans 13 residues. CDR1 SEHNR and CDR2 FQNEAQ come from the germline V gene (reference sequence). V was cut by 0 bases and J by 3 bases, with 4 bases left in between. The repertoire was sequenced with immunoSEQ multiplex PCR; TCRdb's copy has only in-frame clones and lacks some. Of approximately 330,000 clones listed, roughly 87% are singletons. Sequenced sample: peripheral blood. The gene calls are TRBV7-9 and TRBJ2-3, with D uncertain. The TCR comes from a man aged 25 to 40 with COVID-19, enrolled during active disease. The DNA of the CDR3 is TGTGCCAGCAGCTTAGCGTCTACAGATACGCAGTATTTT. It codes for CASSLASTDTQYF. The full variable domain, completed using reference TRBV7-9 and TRBJ2-3, is DTGVSQNPRHKITKRGQNVTFRCDPISEHNRLYWYRQTLGQGPEFLTYFQNEAQLEKSRLLSDRFSAERPKGSFSTLEIQRTEQGDSAMYLCASSLASTDTQYFGPGTRLTVL.